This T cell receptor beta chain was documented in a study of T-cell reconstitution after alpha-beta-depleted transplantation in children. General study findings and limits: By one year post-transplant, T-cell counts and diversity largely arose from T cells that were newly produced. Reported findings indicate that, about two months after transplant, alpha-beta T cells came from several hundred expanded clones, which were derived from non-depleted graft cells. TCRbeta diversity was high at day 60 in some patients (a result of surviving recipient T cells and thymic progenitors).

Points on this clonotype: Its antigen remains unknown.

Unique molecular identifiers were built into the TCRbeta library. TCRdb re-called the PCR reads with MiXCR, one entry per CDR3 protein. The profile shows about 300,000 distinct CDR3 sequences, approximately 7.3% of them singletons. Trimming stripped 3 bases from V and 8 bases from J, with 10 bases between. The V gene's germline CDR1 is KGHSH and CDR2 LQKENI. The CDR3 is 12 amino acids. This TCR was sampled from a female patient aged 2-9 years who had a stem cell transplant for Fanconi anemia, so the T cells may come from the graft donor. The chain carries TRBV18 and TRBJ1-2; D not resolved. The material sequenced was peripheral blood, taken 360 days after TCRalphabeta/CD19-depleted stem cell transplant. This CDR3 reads CASSPLELGYTF. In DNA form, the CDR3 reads TGTGCCAGCTCACCGTTGGAACTCGGCTACACCTTC.